A selection of T cell receptor beta chains follows, all from one sample in a study of blood T cell repertoires in COVID-19. Sequenced by immunoSEQ multiplex PCR; TCRdb stores in-frame clones only, minus some. The sample carries about 200,000 clones, 80% to 90% recorded once. Material: PBMCs or T cells enriched from blood (not recorded which). Receptors were obtained from a woman aged 40 to 55 with acute COVID-19. The CDR3 runs from the conserved cysteine through the conserved F or W. Each record gives: clone size, CDR3 length, V gene, D gene, J gene, CDR3 DNA, CDR3 protein. A D gene is named only where the DNA matches it firmly. Some rows mark clone size as missing; the rest say once, few, many or name a class of expanded clone.

clone_size: NA; cdr3_length: 16; v_call: TRBV6-5; d_call: NA; j_call: TRBJ1-5; cdr3_nt: TGTGCCAGCAGCTACCCCTCGCCGGTCAAGGAGGAGCCCCAGCATTTT; cdr3_aa: CASSYPSPVKEEPQHF
clone_size: NA; cdr3_length: 15; v_call: TRBV27; d_call: NA; j_call: TRBJ1-1; cdr3_nt: TGTGCCAGCAGAGCCACGGGAGTAATGAACACTGAAGCTTTCTTT; cdr3_aa: CASRATGVMNTEAFF
clone_size: NA; cdr3_length: 16; v_call: TRBV7-3; d_call: NA; j_call: TRBJ2-5; cdr3_nt: TGTGCCAGCAGCTTAGGGGTCCGGTCAGGGGCCGAGACCCAGTACTTC; cdr3_aa: CASSLGVRSGAETQYF
clone_size: NA; cdr3_length: 15; v_call: TRBV28; d_call: NA; j_call: TRBJ2-2; cdr3_nt: TGTGCCAGCAGCAACGGGATTACCACCACCGGGGAGCTGTTTTTT; cdr3_aa: CASSNGITTTGELFF
clone_size: NA; cdr3_length: 15; v_call: TRBV9; d_call: NA; j_call: TRBJ2-5; cdr3_nt: TGTGCCAGCAGCGTAAGTAGCGGCTTACAAGAGACCCAGTACTTC; cdr3_aa: CASSVSSGLQETQYF
clone_size: NA; cdr3_length: 14; v_call: TRBV10-2; d_call: TRBD1; j_call: TRBJ2-7; cdr3_nt: TGCGCCAGCAGTCGCGGGACAGGGATCCACGAGCAGTACTTC; cdr3_aa: CASSRGTGIHEQYF
clone_size: once; cdr3_length: 13; v_call: TRBV30; d_call: NA; j_call: TRBJ1-2; cdr3_nt: TGTGCCTGGAGTTGGGGGGAAGTAAGCGGCTACACCTTC; cdr3_aa: CAWSWGEVSGYTF
clone_size: NA; cdr3_length: 17; v_call: TRBV4-3; d_call: TRBD1; j_call: TRBJ2-2; cdr3_nt: TGCGCCAGCAGCCCCAACCCGGGACAGGGAGGCACCGGGGAGCTGTTTTTT; cdr3_aa: CASSPNPGQGGTGELFF
clone_size: NA; cdr3_length: 17; v_call: TRBV19; d_call: NA; j_call: TRBJ1-2; cdr3_nt: TGTGCCAGTAGTATAGATGCGACGGGACAAATCTTAACTGGCTACACCTTC; cdr3_aa: CASSIDATGQILTGYTF
clone_size: NA; cdr3_length: 13; v_call: TRBV30; d_call: NA; j_call: TRBJ1-1; cdr3_nt: TGTGCCTGGAGTGTACAGGGAAACACTGAAGCTTTCTTT; cdr3_aa: CAWSVQGNTEAFF
clone_size: NA; cdr3_length: 14; v_call: TRBV6-2/TRBV6-3; d_call: TRBD2; j_call: TRBJ2-7; cdr3_nt: TGTGCCAGCAGTTACTCTCCCGGGAGGGACGAGCAGTACTTC; cdr3_aa: CASSYSPGRDEQYF
clone_size: NA; cdr3_length: 15; v_call: TRBV11-2; d_call: TRBD1; j_call: TRBJ2-7; cdr3_nt: TGTGCCAGCAGGCAAATCGGGACAGGGAACTACGAGCAGTACTTC; cdr3_aa: CASRQIGTGNYEQYF
clone_size: NA; cdr3_length: 15; v_call: TRBV19; d_call: NA; j_call: TRBJ2-2; cdr3_nt: TGTGCCACCCACAAATTGGGCGCGAACACCGGGGAGCTGTTTTTT; cdr3_aa: CATHKLGANTGELFF
clone_size: once; cdr3_length: 13; v_call: TRBV27; d_call: NA; j_call: TRBJ1-2; cdr3_nt: TGTGCCAGCAGGGGGGCAGGGGACTATGGCTACACCTTC; cdr3_aa: CASRGAGDYGYTF
clone_size: NA; cdr3_length: 15; v_call: TRBV9; d_call: NA; j_call: TRBJ2-2; cdr3_nt: TGTGCCAGCAGCCCCTTAATAACACCCACCGGGGAGCTGTTTTTT; cdr3_aa: CASSPLITPTGELFF
clone_size: NA; cdr3_length: 13; v_call: TRBV4-1; d_call: TRBD2; j_call: TRBJ2-1; cdr3_nt: TGCGCCAGCAGCCAAGCGCGACTAGCGGGACAGTTCTTC; cdr3_aa: CASSQARLAGQFF
clone_size: NA; cdr3_length: 13; v_call: TRBV2; d_call: NA; j_call: TRBJ2-7; cdr3_nt: TGTGCCAGCAGTCGGCTTCTAGGCTACGAGCAGTACTTC; cdr3_aa: CASSRLLGYEQYF
clone_size: NA; cdr3_length: 15; v_call: TRBV4-1; d_call: NA; j_call: TRBJ1-3; cdr3_nt: TGCGCCAGCAGCCAAAGGAGTCTCTCTGGAAACACCATATATTTT; cdr3_aa: CASSQRSLSGNTIYF
clone_size: NA; cdr3_length: 12; v_call: TRBV27; d_call: NA; j_call: TRBJ2-7; cdr3_nt: TGTGCCAGCAGTACGGCTGGGCTCGAGCAGTACTTC; cdr3_aa: CASSTAGLEQYF
clone_size: NA; cdr3_length: 15; v_call: TRBV6-5; d_call: TRBD1; j_call: TRBJ1-2; cdr3_nt: TGTGCCAGCAGGAACCCCGGGACAGGGGCGCCTGGCTACACCTTC; cdr3_aa: CASRNPGTGAPGYTF
clone_size: NA; cdr3_length: 15; v_call: TRBV5-1; d_call: TRBD1; j_call: TRBJ2-1; cdr3_nt: TGCGCCAGCAGCTTGGGACAGGGGTCGAGCAATGAGCAGTTCTTC; cdr3_aa: CASSLGQGSSNEQFF
clone_size: NA; cdr3_length: 13; v_call: TRBV28; d_call: NA; j_call: TRBJ2-3; cdr3_nt: TGTGCCAGCAGTAAACAGGGTACAGATACGCAGTATTTT; cdr3_aa: CASSKQGTDTQYF
clone_size: NA; cdr3_length: 16; v_call: TRBV9; d_call: NA; j_call: TRBJ2-6; cdr3_nt: TGTGCCAGCAGTGACTACCGGTTGTCAGGGGCCAACGTCCTGACTTTC; cdr3_aa: CASSDYRLSGANVLTF
clone_size: NA; cdr3_length: 14; v_call: TRBV7-3; d_call: NA; j_call: TRBJ2-2; cdr3_nt: TGTGCCAGCAGCCCCGGACACGCCGGCGGGGAGCTGTTTTTT; cdr3_aa: CASSPGHAGGELFF
clone_size: NA; cdr3_length: 16; v_call: TRBV11-1; d_call: TRBD1; j_call: TRBJ1-1; cdr3_nt: TGTGCCAGCAGCCCCGGACAGGGGGGGGCGAACACTGAAGCTTTCTTT; cdr3_aa: CASSPGQGGANTEAFF
clone_size: NA; cdr3_length: 15; v_call: TRBV6-2/TRBV6-3; d_call: NA; j_call: TRBJ2-1; cdr3_nt: TGTGCCAGCAGTTACTCGGGAGCCAGGGGAAATGAGCAGTTCTTC; cdr3_aa: CASSYSGARGNEQFF
clone_size: NA; cdr3_length: 16; v_call: TRBV7-2; d_call: NA; j_call: TRBJ2-6; cdr3_nt: TGTGCCAGCAGATTGAGAGAGAGCTCTGGGGCCAACGTCCTGACTTTC; cdr3_aa: CASRLRESSGANVLTF
clone_size: NA; cdr3_length: 20; v_call: TRBV3-1/TRBV3-2; d_call: TRBD2; j_call: TRBJ2-3; cdr3_nt: TGTGCCAGCAGCCACCAGACTAGCGGGAGGTCCCGGGGGGCCACAGATACGCAGTATTTT; cdr3_aa: CASSHQTSGRSRGATDTQYF
clone_size: once; cdr3_length: 15; v_call: TRBV27; d_call: TRBD2; j_call: TRBJ2-2; cdr3_nt: TGTGCCAGCAGGGTACTAGCGAGGAACACCGGGGAGCTGTTTTTT; cdr3_aa: CASRVLARNTGELFF
clone_size: NA; cdr3_length: 15; v_call: TRBV24-1; d_call: TRBD1; j_call: TRBJ1-2; cdr3_nt: TGTGCCACCAGGCCGGGAGGGACAGCAAACTATGGCTACACCTTC; cdr3_aa: CATRPGGTANYGYTF
clone_size: NA; cdr3_length: 14; v_call: TRBV6-5; d_call: NA; j_call: TRBJ1-3; cdr3_nt: TGTGCCAGCAGTCTAGGGGTCTCTGGAAACACCATATATTTT; cdr3_aa: CASSLGVSGNTIYF
clone_size: NA; cdr3_length: 16; v_call: TRBV5-1; d_call: NA; j_call: TRBJ2-2; cdr3_nt: TGCGCCAGCAGCTTGGGGACCCGAATTAGCGCCGGGGAGCTGTTTTTT; cdr3_aa: CASSLGTRISAGELFF
clone_size: NA; cdr3_length: 15; v_call: TRBV11-3; d_call: TRBD1; j_call: TRBJ1-6; cdr3_nt: TGTGCCAGCAGCTTAGATCCGGGACAGAATTCACCCCTCCACTTT; cdr3_aa: CASSLDPGQNSPLHF
clone_size: NA; cdr3_length: 13; v_call: TRBV28; d_call: TRBD1; j_call: TRBJ1-1; cdr3_nt: TGTGCCAGCAGAAGACAGGGTAGCACTGAAGCTTTCTTT; cdr3_aa: CASRRQGSTEAFF
clone_size: NA; cdr3_length: 13; v_call: TRBV12-3/TRBV12-4; d_call: TRBD1; j_call: TRBJ2-1; cdr3_nt: TGTGCCAGCACAGGGGGCATTTACAATGAGCAGTTCTTC; cdr3_aa: CASTGGIYNEQFF
clone_size: NA; cdr3_length: 13; v_call: TRBV28; d_call: TRBD1; j_call: TRBJ1-2; cdr3_nt: TGTGCCAACCGGGACAGCAGTAACTATGGCTACACCTTC; cdr3_aa: CANRDSSNYGYTF
clone_size: once; cdr3_length: 13; v_call: TRBV5-1; d_call: TRBD1; j_call: TRBJ2-3; cdr3_nt: TGCGCCAGCAGGACAGGGGACACAGATACGCAGTATTTT; cdr3_aa: CASRTGDTDTQYF
clone_size: NA; cdr3_length: 14; v_call: TRBV7-8; d_call: NA; j_call: TRBJ2-2; cdr3_nt: TGTGCCAGCATCTTAGGACAGAACACCGGGGAGCTGTTTTTT; cdr3_aa: CASILGQNTGELFF
clone_size: NA; cdr3_length: 12; v_call: TRBV28; d_call: NA; j_call: TRBJ2-7; cdr3_nt: TGTGCCAGCAGTCACGGGGGTCCGGTGCAGTACTTC; cdr3_aa: CASSHGGPVQYF
clone_size: NA; cdr3_length: 14; v_call: TRBV19; d_call: NA; j_call: TRBJ1-5; cdr3_nt: TGTGCCAGTAGCCTAGACGCCCGAGATCAGCCCCAGCATTTT; cdr3_aa: CASSLDARDQPQHF
clone_size: NA; cdr3_length: 18; v_call: TRBV10-3; d_call: TRBD2; j_call: TRBJ2-1; cdr3_nt: TGTGCCATCAGTGAGTCATCCCTAGCGGGGATGACCTACAATGAGCAGTTCTTC; cdr3_aa: CAISESSLAGMTYNEQFF
clone_size: once; cdr3_length: 12; v_call: TRBV5-1; d_call: NA; j_call: TRBJ2-7; cdr3_nt: TGCGCCAGCGCGGAATCCTCCTACGAGCAGTACTTC; cdr3_aa: CASAESSYEQYF
clone_size: NA; cdr3_length: 14; v_call: TRBV24-1; d_call: NA; j_call: TRBJ2-5; cdr3_nt: TGTGCCACCAGCGACGCGGGGCAACAAGAGACCCAGTACTTC; cdr3_aa: CATSDAGQQETQYF
clone_size: NA; cdr3_length: 19; v_call: TRBV5-1; d_call: TRBD2; j_call: TRBJ2-1; cdr3_nt: TGCGCCAGCAGCTTAATGGGGACTAGCGGGAGGGCCTCCTACAATGAGCAGTTCTTC; cdr3_aa: CASSLMGTSGRASYNEQFF
clone_size: NA; cdr3_length: 15; v_call: TRBV27; d_call: TRBD2; j_call: TRBJ2-1; cdr3_nt: TGTGCCAGCACCCCACTAGCGGGAGGGCCCGATGAGCAGTTCTTC; cdr3_aa: CASTPLAGGPDEQFF
clone_size: NA; cdr3_length: 13; v_call: TRBV2; d_call: NA; j_call: TRBJ1-4; cdr3_nt: TGTGCCAGCAGTTTGGGGAGGGATGAAAAACTGTTTTTT; cdr3_aa: CASSLGRDEKLFF